The next 11 T cell receptor beta chains were all read from a single sample in a study of cytomegalovirus exposure and HLA in healthy donors. The repertoire was sequenced with immunoSEQ multiplex PCR; TCRdb's copy has only in-frame clones and lacks some. The sample records about 240,000 clones, 70% to 90% being singletons. The sequenced sample was PBMCs. Every receptor here comes from a young woman in good health and CMV-seropositive.

The chain combines TRBV19 with TRBJ2-3; D is perhaps TRBD1 (6 bases). Trimming stripped 6 bases from V and 0 bases from J, with 13 bases between. CDR3 length: 15 residues. Germline V lookup: CDR1 LNHDA, CDR2 SQIVND (reference sequence). The CDR3 region is CASRVQGSSTDTQYF. The CDR3 nucleotides are TGTGCCAGTAGGGTACAGGGTTCTAGCACAGATACGCAGTATTTT.

This clone was seen only a few times. The rearrangement joins TRBV18 to TRBJ2-2, with D maybe TRBD1 (5 bases). Germline V gives CDR1 KGHSH, CDR2 LQKENI. The CDR3 length is 14 residues. Trimming stripped 3 bases from V and 6 bases from J, with 11 bases between. The CDR3 loop reads CASSPRQGPGELFF. The CDR3 DNA reads as TGTGCCAGCTCACCGCGGCAGGGCCCCGGGGAGCTGTTTTTT.

J is TRBJ1-2 and V is TRBV5-4; D is possibly TRBD1 (6 bases). This CDR3 region has 16 residues. V lost 2 bases and J lost 12, with 26 bases in between. The germline CDR1 and CDR2 sequences are SGHNT and YYREEE (reference sequence). The CDR3 DNA reads TGTGCCAGCAGCTTCATAGGACAGCGACCTGGCCATGGAGACACCTTC. This translates into CASSFIGQRPGHGDTF. The complete variable domain, with remaining parts taken from reference TRBV5-4 and TRBJ1-2, reads ETGVTQSPTHLIKTRGQQVTLRCSSQSGHNTVSWYQQALGQGPQFIFQYYREEENGRGNFPPRFSGLQFPNYSSELNVNALELDDSALYLCASSFIGQRPGHGDTFGSGTRLTVV.

The chain joins TRBV19 to TRBJ2-1, with D possibly being TRBD2 (6 bases). With 6 bases removed from V and 8 bases from J, the gap between germline ends came to 14 bases. The CDR3 contains 13 residues. Germline assignment: CDR1 LNHDA and CDR2 SQIVND (reference sequence). CDR3: CASSIGAGDEQFF. DNA for the CDR3: TGTGCCAGTAGCATCGGAGCGGGTGATGAGCAGTTCTTC.

The genes are TRBV9 and TRBJ1-2; tentative D call: TRBD1 (5 bases). Germline V gives CDR1 SGDLS, CDR2 YYNGEE. The CDR3 extends over 13 amino acids. V lost 0 bases to trimming and J lost 5 bases, with 8 bases between them. CDR3 DNA sequence: TGTGCCAGCAGCGTAGGGACAAGTTATGGCTACACCTTC. It encodes CASSVGTSYGYTF.

This chain connects TRBV29-1 to TRBJ2-4; maybe TRBD1 (5 bases). With 6 bases removed from V and 6 bases from J, the gap between germline ends came to 21 bases. CDR1 is SQVTM and CDR2 is ANQGSEA in the germline V gene. The CDR3 is 15 residues long. The CDR3 coding sequence is TGCAGCGTCGCCATTCAGGGTGGGTTGGGAAACATTCAGTACTTC. Protein product: CSVAIQGGLGNIQYF.

The rearrangement joins TRBV4-1 to TRBJ2-7, with 12 bases matching TRBD2. Losses at the gene ends were 2 bases for V and 2 bases for J; bases not matched to a gene: 4. This CDR3 has 16 amino acids. CDR1 is MGHRA and CDR2 is YSYEKL in the germline V gene. The CDR3 is CASSQRASGGAYEQYF. The CDR3 DNA reads as TGCGCCAGCAGCCAAAGGGCTAGCGGGGGGGCCTACGAGCAGTACTTC.

The chain uses TRBV29-1 and TRBJ1-3; D call uncertain. CDR3 length: 14 residues. The germline CDR1 and CDR2 sequences are SQVTM and ANQGSEA. Between the trimmed V and J ends, which lost 5 bases and 4 bases, there was a span of 15 bases. The CDR3 loop reads CSVSPEGAGNTIYF. The DNA of the CDR3 is TGCAGCGTTTCCCCGGAGGGCGCAGGAAACACCATATATTTT.

V usage is TRBV5-1 and J usage is TRBJ1-1; perhaps TRBD1 as D (5 bases). Germline loops: CDR1 SGHRS, CDR2 YFSETQ. This CDR3 contains 14 residues. Trimming cost V 0 bases and J 5 bases, with 11 bases left between them. The CDR3 region is CASSLVGVETEAFF. The CDR3 nucleotides read TGCGCCAGCAGCTTGGTAGGGGTTGAAACTGAAGCTTTCTTT.

This chain joins TRBV6-5 and TRBJ2-7; tentatively, D is TRBD2 (5 bases). This CDR3 spans 14 amino acids. CDR1 is MNHEY, CDR2 SVGAGI, per germline. The V gene lost 2 bases and the J gene lost 4 bases, with 12 bases spanning the gap. CDR3 region: CASSYRGLLYEQYF. CDR3 DNA: TGTGCCAGCAGTTACCGAGGGCTTCTTTACGAGCAGTACTTC.

This sequence joins TRBV5-6 and TRBJ2-7; 8 nucleotides match TRBD2. With 6 bases clipped from V and 5 bases from J, the junction kept 13 bases outside the gene matches. Germline V CDR1 and CDR2: SGHDT, YYEEEE. The CDR3 runs 15 residues. The CDR3, as DNA: TGTGCCAGCACCGGGGCTGGGCTAGCGGGTGACGAGCAGTACTTC. Residues: CASTGAGLAGDEQYF.